This TCR beta chain is drawn from a study of T cells after yellow fever vaccination. TCRdb re-called the 5' RACE reads with MiXCR, one entry per CDR3 protein. The sample records 100,000 to 150,000 distinct CDR3 sequences, about 7.4% being singletons. This CDR3 spans 16 amino acids. Germline lookup yields CDR1 DFQATT and CDR2 SNEGSKA (reference sequence). Germline trimming cut 0 bases from V and 7 bases from J; bases unmatched to any gene: 11. The material was CD4+ T cells sorted from PBMCs, obtained roughly 10 days after the first yellow fever vaccination. The rearrangement links TRBV20-1 to TRBJ2-1; 8 nucleotides agree with TRBD2. This receptor was taken from a man aged 18 to 30 who received the YFV17D yellow fever vaccine. CDR3 bases: TGCAGTGCTAGAGATACGCGGGGGGCGGTTTGGAATGAGCAGTTCTTC. Encoded protein: CSARDTRGAVWNEQFF.